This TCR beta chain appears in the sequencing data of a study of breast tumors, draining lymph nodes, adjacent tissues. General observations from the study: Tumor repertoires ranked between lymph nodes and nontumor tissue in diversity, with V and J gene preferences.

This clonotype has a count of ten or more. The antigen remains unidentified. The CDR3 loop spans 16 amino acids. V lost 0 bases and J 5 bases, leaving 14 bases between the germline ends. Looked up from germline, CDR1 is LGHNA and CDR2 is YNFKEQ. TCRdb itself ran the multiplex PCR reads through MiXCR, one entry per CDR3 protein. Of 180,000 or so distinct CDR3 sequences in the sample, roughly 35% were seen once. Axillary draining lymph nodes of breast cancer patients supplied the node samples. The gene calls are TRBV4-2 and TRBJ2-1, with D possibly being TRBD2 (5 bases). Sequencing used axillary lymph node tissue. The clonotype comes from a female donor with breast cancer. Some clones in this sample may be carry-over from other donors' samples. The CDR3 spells CASSQEFEGPHNEQFF. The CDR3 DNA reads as TGTGCCAGCAGCCAAGAATTCGAGGGCCCCCACAATGAGCAGTTCTTC.